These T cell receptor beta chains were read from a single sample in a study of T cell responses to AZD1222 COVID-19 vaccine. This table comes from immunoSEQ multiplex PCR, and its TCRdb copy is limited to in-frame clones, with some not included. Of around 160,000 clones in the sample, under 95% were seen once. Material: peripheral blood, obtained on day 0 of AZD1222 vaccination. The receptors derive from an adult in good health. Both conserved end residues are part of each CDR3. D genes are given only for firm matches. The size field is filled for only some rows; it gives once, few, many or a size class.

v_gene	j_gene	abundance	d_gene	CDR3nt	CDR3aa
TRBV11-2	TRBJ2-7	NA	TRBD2	TGTGCCAGCAGCTTAAGGTGGGAGGGGACCTACGAGCAGTACTTC	CASSLRWEGTYEQYF
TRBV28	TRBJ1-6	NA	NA	TGTGCCAGCAGAAACGAACGGGGACCCCTCCACTTT	CASRNERGPLHF
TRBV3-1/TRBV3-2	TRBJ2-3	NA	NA	TGTGCCAGCAAACTGGGCCCTAGCACAGATACGCAGTATTTT	CASKLGPSTDTQYF
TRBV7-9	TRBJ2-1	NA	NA	TGTGCCAGCGGGCGAGACTCCTACAATGAGCAGTTCTTC	CASGRDSYNEQFF
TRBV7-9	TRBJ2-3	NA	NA	TGTGCCAGCAGCTTATCTCCAGCAGTGATTAGCACAGATACGCAGTATTTT	CASSLSPAVISTDTQYF
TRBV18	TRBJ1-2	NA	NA	TGTGCCAGCTCACTCACCCGGGACATCAACTATGGCTACACCTTC	CASSLTRDINYGYTF
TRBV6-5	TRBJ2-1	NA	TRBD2	TGTGCCAGCAGTCCGCGGGCTAGCGGGATAGGTGAGCAGTTCTTC	CASSPRASGIGEQFF
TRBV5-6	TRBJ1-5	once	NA	TGTGCCAGCAGCTTGCTGGGGGCAAATCAGCCCCAGCATTTT	CASSLLGANQPQHF
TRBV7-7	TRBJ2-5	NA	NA	TGTGCTAGCGCCTTAGGTATCCGGGAGACCCAGTACTTC	CASALGIRETQYF
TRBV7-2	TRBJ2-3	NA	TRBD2	TGTGCCAGCAGCCAGCGAAAGCGGGGGCCCACAGATACGCAGTATTTT	CASSQRKRGPTDTQYF
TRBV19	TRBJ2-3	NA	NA	TGTGCCAGTAGGGCAGAGGATGTTGCAGATACGCAGTATTTT	CASRAEDVADTQYF
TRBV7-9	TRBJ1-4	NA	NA	TGTGCCAGCAGCCTTGCGGGCAGCATTAATGAAAAACTGTTTTTT	CASSLAGSINEKLFF
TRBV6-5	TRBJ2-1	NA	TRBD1	TGTGCCAGCACGTCGGGGACAGGGGTCTACAATGAGCAGTTCTTC	CASTSGTGVYNEQFF
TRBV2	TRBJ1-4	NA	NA	TGTGCCAGCAACGCTCCTTGGGACATCCCCAATGAAAAACTGTTTTTT	CASNAPWDIPNEKLFF
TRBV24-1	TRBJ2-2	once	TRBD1	TGTGCCACCAGTGAGTCCGGGACAGGGAACACCGGGGAGCTGTTTTTT	CATSESGTGNTGELFF
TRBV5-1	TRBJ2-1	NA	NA	TGCGCCAGCAGCTTCCAGGAGTACAATGAGCAGTTCTTC	CASSFQEYNEQFF
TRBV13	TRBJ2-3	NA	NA	TGTGCCAGCAGCCGAGGAACAGATACGCAGTATTTT	CASSRGTDTQYF
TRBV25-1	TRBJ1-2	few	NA	TGTGCCAGCAGTGACGGACGCTATGGCTACACCTTC	CASSDGRYGYTF
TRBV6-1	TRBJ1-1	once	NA	TGTGCCAGCAGTGAAGGGGTGGGAGGCACTGAAGCTTTCTTT	CASSEGVGGTEAFF
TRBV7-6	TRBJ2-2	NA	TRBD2	TGTGCCAGCAGCCCTAGCGGGGGGGTGAACACCGGGGAGCTGTTTTTT	CASSPSGGVNTGELFF
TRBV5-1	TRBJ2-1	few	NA	TGCGCCAGCAGCTTGGCCGGCTCTACCTACAATGAGCAGTTCTTC	CASSLAGSTYNEQFF
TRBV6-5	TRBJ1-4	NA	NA	TGTGCCAGCAAGGAATGGAGAGGTCTAGATAAAAAACTGTTTTTT	CASKEWRGLDKKLFF
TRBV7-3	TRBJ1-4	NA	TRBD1	TGTGCCAGCAGCTCCTCCGGGACAGGCGGTGAAAAACTGTTTTTT	CASSSSGTGGEKLFF
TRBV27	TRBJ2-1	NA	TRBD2	TGTGCCAGCAGTTTAGGGGTTGCGGGAGGCTACAATGAGCAGTTCTTC	CASSLGVAGGYNEQFF
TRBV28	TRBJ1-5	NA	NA	TGTGCCAGCAGTTCCACCTTCAATCAGCCCCAGCATTTT	CASSSTFNQPQHF
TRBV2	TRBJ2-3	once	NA	TGTGCCGCACAGGGTCCTAGCACAGATACGCAGTATTTT	CAAQGPSTDTQYF
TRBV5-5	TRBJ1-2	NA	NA	TGTGCCAGCACCCTGAACGACAGTCCTAACTATGGCTACACCTTC	CASTLNDSPNYGYTF
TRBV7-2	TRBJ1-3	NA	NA	TGTGCCAGCAGCTTACCAGGGAGGGTTAACTCTGGAAACACCATATATTTT	CASSLPGRVNSGNTIYF
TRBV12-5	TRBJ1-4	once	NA	TGTGCTAGTGGACTAGGGGGACCCGAGGGAAAACTGTTTTTT	CASGLGGPEGKLFF
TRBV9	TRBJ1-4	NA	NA	TGTGCCAGCAGCGTAACCTCAGGGTTCAATGAAAAACTGTTTTTT	CASSVTSGFNEKLFF
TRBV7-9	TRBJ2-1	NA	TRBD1	TGTGCCAGCAGCCCCTTGGGGACAGAGTACAATGAGCAGTTCTTC	CASSPLGTEYNEQFF
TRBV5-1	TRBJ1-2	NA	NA	TGCGCCAGCAGCTTCGGGGGGCGATACTATGGCTACACCTTC	CASSFGGRYYGYTF
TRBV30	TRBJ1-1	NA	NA	TGTGCCTGGAGTGTAGCGAAGAAGGATTGGCAAAACACTGAAGCTTTCTTT	CAWSVAKKDWQNTEAFF
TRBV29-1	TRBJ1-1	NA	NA	TGCAGCGCCCACGTCAACACTGAAGCTTTCTTT	CSAHVNTEAFF
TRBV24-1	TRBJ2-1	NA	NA	TGTGCCACCAGTGATCGGAGGGCCGGAGGGAATGAGCAGTTCTTC	CATSDRRAGGNEQFF
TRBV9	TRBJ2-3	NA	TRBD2	TGTGCCAGCAGCGTAGAGGGAGGGACCCGCACAGATACGCAGTATTTT	CASSVEGGTRTDTQYF
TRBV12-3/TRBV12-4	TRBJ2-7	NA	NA	TGTGCCAGCAGGGTCACCCGTACTGGGGAGCAGTACTTC	CASRVTRTGEQYF
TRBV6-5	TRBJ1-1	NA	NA	TGTGCCAGCAGTTGGGGGGATAACACTGAAGCTTTCTTT	CASSWGDNTEAFF
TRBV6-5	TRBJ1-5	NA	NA	TGTGCCAGCACCCTGACTCAGGGAGGGCAGCCCCAGCATTTT	CASTLTQGGQPQHF
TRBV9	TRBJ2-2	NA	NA	TGTGCCAGCAGCGTCTCCAGGAGGAACACCGGGGAGCTGTTTTTT	CASSVSRRNTGELFF
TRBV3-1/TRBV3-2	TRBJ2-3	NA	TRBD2	TGTGCCAGCAGCCAAGTAGCTAGCGGGAGGGTGTTAGATACGCAGTATTTT	CASSQVASGRVLDTQYF
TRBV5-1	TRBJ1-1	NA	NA	TGCGCCAGCAGCCTGCCGGAGGGGAACACTGAAGCTTTCTTT	CASSLPEGNTEAFF
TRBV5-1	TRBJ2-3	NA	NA	TGCGCCAGCAGCTTGAGGGGGGCCGGGCCAGATACGCAGTATTTT	CASSLRGAGPDTQYF
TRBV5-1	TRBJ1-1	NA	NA	TGCGCCAGCAGCTTGGAGGGGGAAGCTTTCTTT	CASSLEGEAFF
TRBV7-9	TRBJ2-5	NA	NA	TGTGCCAGCAGCTCCTCGGGAGTCCAAGAGACCCAGTACTTC	CASSSSGVQETQYF
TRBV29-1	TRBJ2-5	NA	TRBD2	TGCAGCGTGGCCGGGACTAGTAGGGAGACCCAGTACTTC	CSVAGTSRETQYF